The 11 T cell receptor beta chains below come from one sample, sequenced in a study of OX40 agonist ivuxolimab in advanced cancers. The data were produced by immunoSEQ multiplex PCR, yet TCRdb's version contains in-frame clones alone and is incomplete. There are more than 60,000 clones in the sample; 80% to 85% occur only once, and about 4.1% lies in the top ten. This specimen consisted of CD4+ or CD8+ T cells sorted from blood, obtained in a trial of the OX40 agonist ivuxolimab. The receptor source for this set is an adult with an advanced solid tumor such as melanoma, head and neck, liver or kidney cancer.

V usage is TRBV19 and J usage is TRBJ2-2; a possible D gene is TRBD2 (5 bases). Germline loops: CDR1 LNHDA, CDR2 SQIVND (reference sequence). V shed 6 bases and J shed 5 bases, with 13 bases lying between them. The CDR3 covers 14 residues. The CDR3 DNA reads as TGTGCCAGTAGCCGAGGGATGGGGACCGGGGAGCTGTTTTTT. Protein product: CASSRGMGTGELFF.

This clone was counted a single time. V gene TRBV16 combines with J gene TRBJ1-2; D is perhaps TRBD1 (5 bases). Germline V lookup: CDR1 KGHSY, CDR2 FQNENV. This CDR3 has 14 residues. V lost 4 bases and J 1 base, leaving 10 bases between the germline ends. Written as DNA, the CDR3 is TGTGCCAGCAGCCCCCAGAGGGGTAACTATGGCTACACCTTC. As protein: CASSPQRGNYGYTF.

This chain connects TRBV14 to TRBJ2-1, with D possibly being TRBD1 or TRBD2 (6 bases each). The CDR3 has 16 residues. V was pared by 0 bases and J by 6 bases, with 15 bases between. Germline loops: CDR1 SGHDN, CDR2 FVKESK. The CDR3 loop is CASSQEAGVGGNEQFF. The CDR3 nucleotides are TGTGCCAGCAGCCAAGAGGCAGGGGTGGGAGGCAATGAGCAGTTCTTC.

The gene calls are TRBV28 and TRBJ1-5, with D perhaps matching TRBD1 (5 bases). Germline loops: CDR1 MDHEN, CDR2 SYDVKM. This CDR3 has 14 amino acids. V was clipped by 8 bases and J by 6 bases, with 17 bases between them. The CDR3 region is CASSAGGVGQPQHF. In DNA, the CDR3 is TGTGCCAGCTCTGCCGGGGGAGTAGGTCAGCCCCAGCATTTT.

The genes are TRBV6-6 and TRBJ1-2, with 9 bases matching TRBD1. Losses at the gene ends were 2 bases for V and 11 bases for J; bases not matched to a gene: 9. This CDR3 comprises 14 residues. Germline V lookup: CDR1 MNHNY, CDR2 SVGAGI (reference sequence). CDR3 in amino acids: CASSYTDRGTPYTF. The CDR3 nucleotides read TGTGCCAGCAGTTACACGGACAGGGGTACTCCGTACACCTTC.

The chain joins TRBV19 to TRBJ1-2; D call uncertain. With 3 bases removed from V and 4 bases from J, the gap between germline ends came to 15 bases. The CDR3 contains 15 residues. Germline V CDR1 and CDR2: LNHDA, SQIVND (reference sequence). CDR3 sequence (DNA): TGTGCCAGTAGTATTGGATGGCAGGCGATCTATGGCTACACCTTC. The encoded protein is CASSIGWQAIYGYTF.

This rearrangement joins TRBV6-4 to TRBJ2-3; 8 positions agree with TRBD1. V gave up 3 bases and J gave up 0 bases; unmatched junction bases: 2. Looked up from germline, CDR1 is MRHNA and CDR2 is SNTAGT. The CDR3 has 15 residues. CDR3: CASSEGQASTDTQYF. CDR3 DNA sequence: TGTGCCAGCAGTGAGGGACAGGCGAGCACAGATACGCAGTATTTT.

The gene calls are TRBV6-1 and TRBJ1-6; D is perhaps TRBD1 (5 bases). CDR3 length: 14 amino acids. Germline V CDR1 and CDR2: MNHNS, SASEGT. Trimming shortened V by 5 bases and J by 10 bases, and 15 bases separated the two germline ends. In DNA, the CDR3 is TGTGCCAGCAGTCCCCGCGCAGGGCAATCACCCCTCCACTTT. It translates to CASSPRAGQSPLHF.

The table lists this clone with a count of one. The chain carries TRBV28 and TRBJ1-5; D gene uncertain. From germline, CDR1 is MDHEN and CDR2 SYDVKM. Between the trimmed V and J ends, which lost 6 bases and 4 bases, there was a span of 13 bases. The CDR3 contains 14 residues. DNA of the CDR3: TGTGCCAGCAGCCCGTTCCCCCGGAATCAGCCCCAGCATTTT. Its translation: CASSPFPRNQPQHF.

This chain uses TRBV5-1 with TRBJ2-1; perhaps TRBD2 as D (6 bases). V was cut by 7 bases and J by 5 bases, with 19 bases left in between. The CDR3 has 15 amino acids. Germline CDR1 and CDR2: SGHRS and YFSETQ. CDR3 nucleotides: TGCGCCAGCGGGCGAGGTTTCGGGAGTAACAATGAGCAGTTCTTC. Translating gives CASGRGFGSNNEQFF.

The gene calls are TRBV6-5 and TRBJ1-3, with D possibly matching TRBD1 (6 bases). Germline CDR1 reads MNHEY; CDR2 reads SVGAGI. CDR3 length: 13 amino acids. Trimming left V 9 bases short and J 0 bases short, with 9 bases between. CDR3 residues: CASHRDSGNTIYF. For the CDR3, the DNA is TGTGCCAGTCACAGGGACTCTGGAAACACCATATATTTT.